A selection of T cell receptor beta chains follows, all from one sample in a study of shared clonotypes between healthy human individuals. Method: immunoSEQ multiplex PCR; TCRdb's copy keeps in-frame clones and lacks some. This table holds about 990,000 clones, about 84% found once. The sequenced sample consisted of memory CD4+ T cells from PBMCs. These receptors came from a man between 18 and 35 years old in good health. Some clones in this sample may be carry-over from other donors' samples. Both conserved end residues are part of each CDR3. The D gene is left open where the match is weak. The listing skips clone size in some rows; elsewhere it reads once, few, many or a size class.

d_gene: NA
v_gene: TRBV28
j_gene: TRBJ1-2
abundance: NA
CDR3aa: CAIGLGEGYTF
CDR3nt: TGTGCCATCGGACTCGGGGAGGGCTACACCTTC

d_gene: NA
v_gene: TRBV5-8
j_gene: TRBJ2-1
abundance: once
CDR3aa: CASKDYNEQFF
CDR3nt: TGTGCCAGTAAGGACTACAATGAGCAGTTCTTC

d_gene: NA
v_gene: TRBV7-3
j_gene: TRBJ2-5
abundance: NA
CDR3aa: CASSLLGASGETQYF
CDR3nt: TGTGCCAGCAGCTTACTAGGTGCCAGTGGGGAGACCCAGTACTTC

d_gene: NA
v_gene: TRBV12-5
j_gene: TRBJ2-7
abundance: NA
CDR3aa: CASARDVWYEQYF
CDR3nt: TGTGCTAGTGCCAGGGACGTGTGGTACGAGCAGTACTTC

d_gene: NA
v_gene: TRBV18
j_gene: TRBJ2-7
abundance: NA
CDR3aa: CASSPAPGEQYF
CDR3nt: TGTGCCAGCTCACCAGCTCCTGGGGAGCAGTACTTC

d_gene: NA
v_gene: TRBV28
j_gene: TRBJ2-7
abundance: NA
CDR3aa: CASSLVVDSYEQYF
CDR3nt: TGTGCCAGCAGTTTAGTCGTCGATTCCTACGAGCAGTACTTC

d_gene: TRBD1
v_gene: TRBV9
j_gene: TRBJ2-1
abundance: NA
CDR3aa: CASSAGDSSYNEQFF
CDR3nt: TGTGCCAGCAGCGCCGGGGACAGCTCCTACAATGAGCAGTTCTTC

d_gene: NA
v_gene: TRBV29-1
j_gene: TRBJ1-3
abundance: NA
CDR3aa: CSVELPGRNTIYF
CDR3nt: TGCAGCGTTGAACTCCCGGGAAGAAACACCATATATTTT

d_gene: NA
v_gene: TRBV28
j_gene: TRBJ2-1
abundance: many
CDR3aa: CASSLASKVNEQFF
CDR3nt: TGTGCCAGCAGTTTGGCAAGTAAGGTCAATGAGCAGTTCTTC

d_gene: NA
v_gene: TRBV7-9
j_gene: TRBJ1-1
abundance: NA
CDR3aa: CASFRGRGNTEAFF
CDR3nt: TGTGCCAGCTTCCGGGGCAGGGGGAACACTGAAGCTTTCTTT

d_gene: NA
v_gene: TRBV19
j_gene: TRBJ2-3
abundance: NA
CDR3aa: CASSMELNTQYF
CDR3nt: TGTGCCAGTAGTATGGAGCTGAATACGCAGTATTTT

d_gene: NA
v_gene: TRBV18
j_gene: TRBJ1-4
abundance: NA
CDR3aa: CASSGQVNEKLFF
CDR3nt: TGTGCCAGCTCTGGGCAGGTTAATGAAAAACTGTTTTTT

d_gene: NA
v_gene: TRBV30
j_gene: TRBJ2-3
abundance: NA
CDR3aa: CAWSSGVRDTQYF
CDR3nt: TGTGCCTGGTCATCGGGGGTTAGGGATACGCAGTATTTT

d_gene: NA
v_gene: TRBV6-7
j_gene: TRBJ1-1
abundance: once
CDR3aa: CASSYSTRTGVGAFF
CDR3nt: TGTGCCAGCAGTTACTCGACTAGGACCGGGGTTGGGGCTTTCTTT

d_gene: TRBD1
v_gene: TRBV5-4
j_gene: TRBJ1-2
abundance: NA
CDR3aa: CASSLGQGLDYGYTF
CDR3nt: TGTGCCAGCAGCCTGGGACAGGGGCTGGACTATGGCTACACCTTC

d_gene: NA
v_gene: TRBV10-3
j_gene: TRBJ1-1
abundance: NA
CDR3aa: CAISPRRESTEAFF
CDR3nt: TGTGCCATCAGTCCCCGACGGGAGAGCACTGAAGCTTTCTTT

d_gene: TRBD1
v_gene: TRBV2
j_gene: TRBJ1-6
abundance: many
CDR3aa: CASRRTGDNSPLHF
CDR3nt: TGTGCCAGCAGGCGAACAGGGGATAATTCACCCCTCCACTTT

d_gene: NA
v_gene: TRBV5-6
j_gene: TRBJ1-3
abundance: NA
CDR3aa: CASSLESGNTIYF
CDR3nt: TGTGCCAGCAGCTTGGAGTCTGGAAACACCATATATTTT

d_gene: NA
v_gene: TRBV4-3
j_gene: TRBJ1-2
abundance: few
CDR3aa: CASSQDMSPYLGVGSYGYTF
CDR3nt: TGCGCCAGCAGCCAAGATATGAGTCCTTACCTAGGGGTGGGATCCTATGGCTACACCTTC

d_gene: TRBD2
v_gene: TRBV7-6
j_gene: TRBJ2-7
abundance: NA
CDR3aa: CASSLVLREGDEQYF
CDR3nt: TGTGCCAGCAGCTTAGTATTGCGGGAGGGCGACGAGCAGTACTTC

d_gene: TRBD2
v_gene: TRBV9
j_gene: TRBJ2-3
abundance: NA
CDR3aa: CASSVGTSSSDTQYF
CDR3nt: TGTGCCAGCAGCGTGGGGACTAGCAGTTCAGATACGCAGTATTTT

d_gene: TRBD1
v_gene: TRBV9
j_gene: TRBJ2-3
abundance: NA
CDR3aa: CASSPGTGVTDTQYF
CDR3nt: TGTGCCAGCAGCCCCGGGACAGGGGTCACAGATACGCAGTATTTT

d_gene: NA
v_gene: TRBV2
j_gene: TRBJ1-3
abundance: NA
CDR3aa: CASSEQSGNTIYF
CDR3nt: TGTGCCAGCAGTGAACAATCTGGAAACACCATATATTTT

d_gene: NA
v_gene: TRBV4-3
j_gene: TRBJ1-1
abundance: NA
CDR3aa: CASSQDNTEAFF
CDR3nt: TGCGCCAGCAGCCAAGATAACACTGAAGCTTTCTTT

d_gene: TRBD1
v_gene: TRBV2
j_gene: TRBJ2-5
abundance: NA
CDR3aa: CASSGDRAETQYF
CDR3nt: TGTGCCAGCAGTGGGGACAGGGCGGAGACCCAGTACTTC

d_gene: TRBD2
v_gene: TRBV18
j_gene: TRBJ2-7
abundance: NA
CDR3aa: CASSKLAGDSSYEQYF
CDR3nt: TGTGCCAGCTCAAAGCTAGCGGGGGATAGCTCCTACGAGCAGTACTTC

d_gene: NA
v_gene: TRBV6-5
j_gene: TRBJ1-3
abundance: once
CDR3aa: CASVPRSSGNTIYF
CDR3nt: TGTGCCAGCGTCCCACGCAGCTCTGGAAACACCATATATTTT

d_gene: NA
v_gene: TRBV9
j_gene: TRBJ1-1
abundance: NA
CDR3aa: CASSTGWDTEAFF
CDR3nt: TGTGCCAGCAGCACTGGGTGGGACACTGAAGCTTTCTTT

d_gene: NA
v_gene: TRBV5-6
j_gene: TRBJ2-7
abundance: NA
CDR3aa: CASSLARRDSYEQYF
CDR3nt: TGTGCCAGCAGCTTGGCCCGGCGAGACTCCTACGAGCAGTACTTC

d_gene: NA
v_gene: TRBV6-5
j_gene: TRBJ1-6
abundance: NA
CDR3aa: CASSYRGSPLHF
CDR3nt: TGTGCCAGCAGTTACAGGGGCTCACCCCTCCACTTT

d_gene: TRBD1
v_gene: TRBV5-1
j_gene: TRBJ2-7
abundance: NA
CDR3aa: CASSSRQGARYEQYF
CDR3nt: TGCGCCAGCAGTTCTAGACAGGGGGCGAGGTACGAGCAGTACTTC

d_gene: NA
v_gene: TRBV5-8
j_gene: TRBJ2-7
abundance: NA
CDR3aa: CASSPRQLIVYEQYF
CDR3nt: TGTGCCAGCAGCCCTCGGCAGCTAATAGTCTACGAGCAGTACTTC

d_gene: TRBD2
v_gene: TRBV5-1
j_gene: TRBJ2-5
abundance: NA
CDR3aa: CASTREGWETQYF
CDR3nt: TGCGCCAGCACCCGGGAGGGATGGGAGACCCAGTACTTC

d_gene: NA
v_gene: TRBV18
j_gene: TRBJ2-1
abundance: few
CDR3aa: CASSPPAAYNEQFF
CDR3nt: TGTGCCAGCTCACCACCCGCAGCTTACAATGAGCAGTTCTTC

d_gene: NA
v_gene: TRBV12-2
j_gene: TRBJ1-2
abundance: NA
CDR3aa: CASRPGRADYYGYTF
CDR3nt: TGTGCAAGTCGCCCCGGACGGGCGGACTACTATGGCTACACCTTC

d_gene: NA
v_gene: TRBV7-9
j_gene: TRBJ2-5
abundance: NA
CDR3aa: CASSLQLYQETQYF
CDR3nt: TGTGCCAGCAGCTTACAGCTGTACCAAGAGACCCAGTACTTC